The TCR beta chain under discussion was sequenced for a study of T cell repertoires in cytomegalovirus infection. At the level of the study: From public TCR beta signatures came an indication of both CMV infection and matching HLA type. Study results and caveats: The ex vivo response showed dominance by HLA-C-restricted CMV-specific TCR beta clonotypes.

TCRdb used MiXCR to reprocess the reads, holding one entry per CDR3 protein. This sample has some 310,000 distinct CDR3 sequences, with roughly 25% found just once. Germline values: CDR1 SGHRS, CDR2 YFSETQ. V shed 4 bases, J shed 4 bases, and the junction held 7 bases outside the gene matches. This CDR3 contains 15 residues. With regard to this clonotype: Its target is unknown.

The chain couples TRBV5-1 to TRBJ1-1; 10 bases align to TRBD1. This specimen consisted of cultured PBMCs, obtained from culture after CMV antigen stimulation. This clonotype was obtained from a human donor in good health (CMV status not recorded). Some clones in this sample may be carry-over from other donors' samples. The CDR3 coding sequence is TGCGCCAGCAGCCTGACAGGGGGCGTATTCACTGAAGCTTTCTTT. This gives the protein CASSLTGGVFTEAFF. Based on the CDR3 plus reference TRBV5-1 and TRBJ1-1, the full variable domain is KAGVTQTPRYLIKTRGQQVTLSCSPISGHRSVSWYQQTPGQGLQFLFEYFSETQRNKGNFPGRFSGRQFSNSRSEMNVSTLELGDSALYLCASSLTGGVFTEAFFGQGTRLTVV.